This TCR beta chain was identified in a study of blood T cell repertoires in COVID-19. The overall study: There were acute and convalescent COVID-19 samples, and they came from the United States, Italy and Spain. Sources were T cells, B-cell-depleted T cells, or PBMCs; the material itself was cDNA or gDNA.

Measured with immunoSEQ multiplex PCR; TCRdb has only the in-frame clones, and not every one. The table has approximately 110,000 clones, 69% seen once. The CDR3 contains 16 residues. Germline V CDR1 and CDR2: SGHAT, FQNNGV. With V trimmed by 5 bases and J by 0 bases, 7 bases remained unmatched. Sequenced input: peripheral blood. This clonotype was obtained from a man of 80 years or more with acute or convalescent COVID-19. This chain uses TRBV11-2 with TRBJ2-1; 7 bases are shared with TRBD1. The CDR3 is CASSPLRGTSYNEQFF. As DNA, the CDR3 is TGTGCCAGCAGCCCCCTCAGGGGGACCTCCTACAATGAGCAGTTCTTC.